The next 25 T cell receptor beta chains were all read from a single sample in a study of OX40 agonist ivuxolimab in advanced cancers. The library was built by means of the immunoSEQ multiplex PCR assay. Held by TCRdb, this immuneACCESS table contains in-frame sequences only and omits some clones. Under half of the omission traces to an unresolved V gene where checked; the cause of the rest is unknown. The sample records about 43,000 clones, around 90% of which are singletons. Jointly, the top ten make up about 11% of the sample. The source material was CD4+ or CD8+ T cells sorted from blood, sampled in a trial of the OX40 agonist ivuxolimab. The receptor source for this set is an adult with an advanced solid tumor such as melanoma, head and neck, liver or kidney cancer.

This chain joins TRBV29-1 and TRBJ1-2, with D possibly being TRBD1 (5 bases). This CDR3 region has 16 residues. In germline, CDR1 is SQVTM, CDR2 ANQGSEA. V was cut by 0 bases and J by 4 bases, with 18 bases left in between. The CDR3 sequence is CSVEDRVQGPIYGYTF. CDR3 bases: TGCAGCGTTGAAGATCGAGTGCAGGGACCCATCTATGGCTACACCTTC. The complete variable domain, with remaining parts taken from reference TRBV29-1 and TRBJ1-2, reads SAVISQKPSRDICQRGTSLTIQCQVDSQVTMMFWYRQQPGQSLTLIATANQGSEATYESGFVIDKFPISRPNLTFSTLTVSNMSPEDSSIYLCSVEDRVQGPIYGYTFGSGTRLTVV.

The CDR3 DNA is TGTGCCAGCAGCCCGCCGTCCTACAATGAGCAGTTCTTC. It codes for CASSPPSYNEQFF. This chain joins TRBV13 and TRBJ2-1; D uncertain. Germline values: CDR1 PRHDT, CDR2 FYEKMQ (reference sequence). With 5 bases removed from V and 1 base from J, the gap between germline ends came to 6 bases. The CDR3 is 13 residues long.

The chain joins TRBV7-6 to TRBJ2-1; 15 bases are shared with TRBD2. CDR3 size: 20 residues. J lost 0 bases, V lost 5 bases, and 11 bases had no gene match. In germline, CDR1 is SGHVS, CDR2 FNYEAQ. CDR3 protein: CASSPRTSGGGYSSYNEQFF. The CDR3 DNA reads TGTGCCAGCAGCCCCCGGACTAGCGGGGGGGGATACTCCTCCTACAATGAGCAGTTCTTC.

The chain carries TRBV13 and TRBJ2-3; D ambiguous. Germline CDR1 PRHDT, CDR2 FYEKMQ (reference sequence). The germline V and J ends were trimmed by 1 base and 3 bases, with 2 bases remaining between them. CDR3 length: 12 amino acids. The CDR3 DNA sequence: TGTGCCAGCAGCTTAGTTACAGATACGCAGTATTTT. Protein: CASSLVTDTQYF.

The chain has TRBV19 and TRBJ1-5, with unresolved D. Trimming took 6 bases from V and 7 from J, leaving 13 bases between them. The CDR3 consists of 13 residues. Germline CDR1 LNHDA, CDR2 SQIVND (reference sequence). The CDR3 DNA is TGTGCCAGTAGACCAGGACCGGGACAGCCCCAGCATTTT. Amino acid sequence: CASRPGPGQPQHF.

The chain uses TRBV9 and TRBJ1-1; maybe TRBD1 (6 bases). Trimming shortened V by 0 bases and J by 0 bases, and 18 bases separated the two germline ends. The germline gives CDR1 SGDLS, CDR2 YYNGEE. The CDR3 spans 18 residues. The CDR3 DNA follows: TGTGCCAGCAGCGTAGCCCCCATCGGGACAAGGATGAACACTGAAGCTTTCTTT. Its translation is CASSVAPIGTRMNTEAFF.

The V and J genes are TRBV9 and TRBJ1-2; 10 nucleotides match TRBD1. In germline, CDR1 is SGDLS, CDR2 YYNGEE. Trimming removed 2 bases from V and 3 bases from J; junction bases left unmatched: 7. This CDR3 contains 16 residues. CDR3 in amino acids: CASSVSAGQGDYGYTF. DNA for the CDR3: TGTGCCAGCAGCGTCAGCGCCGGACAGGGGGACTATGGCTACACCTTC.

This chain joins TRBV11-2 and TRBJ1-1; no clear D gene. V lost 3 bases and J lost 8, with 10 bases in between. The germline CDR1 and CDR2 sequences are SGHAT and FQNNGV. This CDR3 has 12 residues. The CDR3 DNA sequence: TGTGCCAGCAGCTTCGGCATCCCCGAAGCTTTCTTT. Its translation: CASSFGIPEAFF.

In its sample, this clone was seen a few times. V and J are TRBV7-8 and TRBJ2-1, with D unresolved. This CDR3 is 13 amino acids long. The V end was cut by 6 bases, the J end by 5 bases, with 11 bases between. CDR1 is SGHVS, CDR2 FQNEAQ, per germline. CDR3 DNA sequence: TGTGCCAGCAGTCTCGCCCTAAACAATGAGCAGTTCTTC. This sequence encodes CASSLALNNEQFF. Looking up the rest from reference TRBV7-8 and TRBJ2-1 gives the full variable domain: GAGVSQSPRYKVAKRGQDVALRCDPISGHVSLFWYQQALGQGPEFLTYFQNEAQLDKSGLPSDRFFAERPEGSVSTLKIQRTQQEDSAVYLCASSLALNNEQFFGPGTRLTVL.

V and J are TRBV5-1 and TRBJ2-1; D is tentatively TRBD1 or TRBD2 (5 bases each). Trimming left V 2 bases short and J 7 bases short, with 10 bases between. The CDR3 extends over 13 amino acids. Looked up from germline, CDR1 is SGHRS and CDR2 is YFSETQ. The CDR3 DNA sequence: TGCGCCAGCAGCTTTGGGACGGGGAATGAGCAGTTCTTC. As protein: CASSFGTGNEQFF. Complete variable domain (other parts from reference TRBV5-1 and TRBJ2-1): KAGVTQTPRYLIKTRGQQVTLSCSPISGHRSVSWYQQTPGQGLQFLFEYFSETQRNKGNFPGRFSGRQFSNSRSEMNVSTLELGDSALYLCASSFGTGNEQFFGPGTRLTVL.

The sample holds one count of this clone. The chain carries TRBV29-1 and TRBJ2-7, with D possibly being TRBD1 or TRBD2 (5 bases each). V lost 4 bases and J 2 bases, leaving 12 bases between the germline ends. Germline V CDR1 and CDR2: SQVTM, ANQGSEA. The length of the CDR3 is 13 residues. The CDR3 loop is CSVGGGKTYEQYF. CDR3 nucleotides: TGCAGCGTTGGTGGGGGTAAGACCTACGAGCAGTACTTC.

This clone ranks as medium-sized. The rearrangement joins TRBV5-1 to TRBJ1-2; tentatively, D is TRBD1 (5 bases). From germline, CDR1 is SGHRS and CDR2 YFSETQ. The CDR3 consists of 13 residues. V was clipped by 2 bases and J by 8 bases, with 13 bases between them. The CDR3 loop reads CASSFLGRRGYTF. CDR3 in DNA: TGCGCCAGCAGCTTTTTGGGGCGCCGAGGCTACACCTTC.

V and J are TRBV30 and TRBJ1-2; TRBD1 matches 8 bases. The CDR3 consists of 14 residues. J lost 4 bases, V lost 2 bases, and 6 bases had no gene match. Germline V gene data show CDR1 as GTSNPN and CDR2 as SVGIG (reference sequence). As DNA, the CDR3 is TGTGCCTGGAGTCCAGGGGGCGCCGGCTATGGCTACACCTTC. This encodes CAWSPGGAGYGYTF.

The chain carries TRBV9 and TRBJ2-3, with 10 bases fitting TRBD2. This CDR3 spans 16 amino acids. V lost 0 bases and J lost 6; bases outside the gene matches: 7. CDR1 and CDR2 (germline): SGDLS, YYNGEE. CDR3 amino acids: CASSVGEREGSDTQYF. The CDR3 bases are TGTGCCAGCAGCGTAGGGGAGCGGGAGGGATCTGATACGCAGTATTTT.

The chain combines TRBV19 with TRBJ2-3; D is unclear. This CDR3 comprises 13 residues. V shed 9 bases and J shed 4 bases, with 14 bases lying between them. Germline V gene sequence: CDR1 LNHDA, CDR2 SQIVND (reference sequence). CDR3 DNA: TGTGCCAGCAATTCGGACGCTTCAGATACGCAGTATTTT. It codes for CASNSDASDTQYF.

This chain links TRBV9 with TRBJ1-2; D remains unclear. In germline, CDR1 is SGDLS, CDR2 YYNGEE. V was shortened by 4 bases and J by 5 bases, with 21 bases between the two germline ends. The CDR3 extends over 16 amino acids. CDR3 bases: TGTGCCAGCAGCCTTTCCCTCGGCTTAGACGCTTATGGCTACACCTTC. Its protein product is CASSLSLGLDAYGYTF. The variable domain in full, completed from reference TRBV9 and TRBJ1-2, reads DSGVTQTPKHLITATGQRVTLRCSPRSGDLSVYWYQQSLDQGLQFLIQYYNGEERAKGNILERFSAQQFPDLHSELNLSSLELGDSALYFCASSLSLGLDAYGYTFGSGTRLTVV.

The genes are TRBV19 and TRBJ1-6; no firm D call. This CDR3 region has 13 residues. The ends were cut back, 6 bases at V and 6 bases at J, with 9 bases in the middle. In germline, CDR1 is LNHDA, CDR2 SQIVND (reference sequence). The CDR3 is CASSNLVNSPLHF. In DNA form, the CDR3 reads TGTGCCAGTAGCAACCTTGTTAATTCACCCCTCCACTTT. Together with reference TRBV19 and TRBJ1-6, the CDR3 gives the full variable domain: DGGITQSPKYLFRKEGQNVTLSCEQNLNHDAMYWYRQDPGQGLRLIYYSQIVNDFQKGDIAEGYSVSREKKESFPLTVTSAQKNPTAFYLCASSNLVNSPLHFGNGTRLTVT.

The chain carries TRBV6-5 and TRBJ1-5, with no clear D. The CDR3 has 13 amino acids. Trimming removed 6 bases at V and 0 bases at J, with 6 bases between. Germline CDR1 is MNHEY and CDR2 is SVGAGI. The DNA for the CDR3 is TGTGCCAGCAGATCCAATAGCAATCAGCCCCAGCATTTT. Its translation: CASRSNSNQPQHF.

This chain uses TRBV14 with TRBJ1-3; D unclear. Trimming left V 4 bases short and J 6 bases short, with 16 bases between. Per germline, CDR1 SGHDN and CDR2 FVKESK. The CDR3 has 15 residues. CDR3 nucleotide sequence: TGTGCCAGCAGCCCCCATCAAGGTGGGGAAAACACCATATATTTT. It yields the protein CASSPHQGGENTIYF. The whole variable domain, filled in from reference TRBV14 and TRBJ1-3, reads EAGVTQFPSHSVIEKGQTVTLRCDPISGHDNLYWYRRVMGKEIKFLLHFVKESKQDESGMPNNRFLAERTGGTYSTLKVQPAELEDSGVYFCASSPHQGGENTIYFGEGSWLTVV.

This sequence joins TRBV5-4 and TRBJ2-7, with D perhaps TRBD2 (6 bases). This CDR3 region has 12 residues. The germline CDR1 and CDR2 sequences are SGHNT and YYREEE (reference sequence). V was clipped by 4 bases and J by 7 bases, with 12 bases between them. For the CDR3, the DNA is TGTGCCAGCAGCGGGCTAGCGAAAGAGCAGTACTTC. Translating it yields CASSGLAKEQYF.

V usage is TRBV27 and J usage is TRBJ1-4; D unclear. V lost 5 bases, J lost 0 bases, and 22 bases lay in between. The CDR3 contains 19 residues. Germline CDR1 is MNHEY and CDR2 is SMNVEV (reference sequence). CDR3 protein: CASSQYPLMEHPTNEKLFF. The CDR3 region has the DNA TGTGCCAGCAGTCAATATCCCCTTATGGAACACCCAACTAATGAAAAACTGTTTTTT.

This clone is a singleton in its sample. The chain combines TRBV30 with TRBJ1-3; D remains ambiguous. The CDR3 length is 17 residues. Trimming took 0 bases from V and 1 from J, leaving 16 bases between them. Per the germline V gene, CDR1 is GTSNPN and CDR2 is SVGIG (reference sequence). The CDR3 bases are TGTGCCTGGAGTGTATTTCGGGTGGGGAAATCTGGAAACACCATATATTTT. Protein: CAWSVFRVGKSGNTIYF.

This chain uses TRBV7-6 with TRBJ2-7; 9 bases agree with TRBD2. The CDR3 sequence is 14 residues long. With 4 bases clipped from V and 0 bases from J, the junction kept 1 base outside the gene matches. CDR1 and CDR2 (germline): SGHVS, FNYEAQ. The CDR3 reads CASSSSGASYEQYF. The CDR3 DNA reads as TGTGCCAGCAGCTCTAGCGGGGCCTCCTACGAGCAGTACTTC.

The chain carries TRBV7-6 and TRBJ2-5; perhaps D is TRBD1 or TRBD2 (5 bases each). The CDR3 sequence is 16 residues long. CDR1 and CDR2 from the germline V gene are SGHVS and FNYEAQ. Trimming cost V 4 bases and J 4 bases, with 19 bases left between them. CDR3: CASSSNQGPLGETQYF. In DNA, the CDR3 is TGTGCCAGCAGCTCTAACCAGGGACCCCTGGGAGAGACCCAGTACTTC.

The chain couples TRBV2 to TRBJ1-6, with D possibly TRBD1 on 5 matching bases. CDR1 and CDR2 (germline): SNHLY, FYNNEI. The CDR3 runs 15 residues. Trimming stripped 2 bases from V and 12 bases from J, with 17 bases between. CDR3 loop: CASSEFPPQGEPLHF. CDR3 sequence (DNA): TGTGCCAGCAGTGAATTTCCTCCTCAGGGTGAACCCCTCCACTTT.